The T cell receptor (beta chain) described here comes from a study of immune evolution from preneoplasia to lung adenocarcinoma. Study results and limitations: Clonality was highest in normal lung, lower in later-stage lesions apparently. Top clone frequencies peaked in normal lung, apparently declining through invasive adenocarcinoma.

Points on this clone: Its antigen is not identified.

Germline loops: CDR1 KGHSH, CDR2 LQKENI. Trimming removed 0 bases at V and 4 bases at J, with 9 bases between. The CDR3 runs 14 residues. Produced via immunoSEQ multiplex PCR; TCRdb's table is partial and in-frame only. The sample has approximately 2,000 clones; 82% are singletons. The chain couples TRBV18 to TRBJ1-2, with D possibly being TRBD1 (5 bases). The clonotype was recovered from a person between 65 and 79 years old with lung adenocarcinoma. Material for sequencing was FFPE adjacent normal lung tissue. Here the CDR3 DNA reads TGTGCCAGCTCACCACCGACAGAGTCCTATGGCTACACCTTC. Translation: CASSPPTESYGYTF.